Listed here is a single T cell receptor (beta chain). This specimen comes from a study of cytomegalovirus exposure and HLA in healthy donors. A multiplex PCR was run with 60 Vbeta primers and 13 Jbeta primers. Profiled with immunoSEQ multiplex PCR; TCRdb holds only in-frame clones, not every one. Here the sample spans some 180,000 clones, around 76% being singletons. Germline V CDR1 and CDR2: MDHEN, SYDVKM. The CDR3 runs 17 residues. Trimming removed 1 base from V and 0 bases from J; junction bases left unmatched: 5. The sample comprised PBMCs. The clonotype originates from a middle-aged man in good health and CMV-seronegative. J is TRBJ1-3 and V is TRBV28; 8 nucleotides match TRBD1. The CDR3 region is CASSLSTGAASGNTIYF. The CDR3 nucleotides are TGTGCCAGCAGTTTATCGACAGGGGCCGCCTCTGGAAACACCATATATTTT.